Listed here are 10 T cell receptor beta chains from one sample, sequenced in a study of T cell responses to AZD1222 COVID-19 vaccine. Assay: immunoSEQ multiplex PCR; the TCRdb copy retains only in-frame clones and omits some. The data hold roughly 150,000 clones, with 80% to 95% observed a single time. The sequencing here drew on peripheral blood, taken on day 0 of AZD1222 vaccination. Receptor source: an adult in good health.

The J gene is TRBJ2-2, the V gene TRBV18, with D uncertain. V was trimmed by 8 bases and J by 0 bases, leaving 13 bases between them. The CDR3 loop spans 15 amino acids. CDR1 is KGHSH, CDR2 LQKENI, per germline. The CDR3 nucleotides read TGTGCCAGCCCCGGCGGCAGGACGAACACCGGGGAGCTGTTTTTT. Amino acids: CASPGGRTNTGELFF.

The rearrangement uses TRBV29-1 and TRBJ1-1, with D uncertain. Between the trimmed V and J ends, which lost 7 bases and 6 bases, there was a span of 18 bases. This CDR3 comprises 13 residues. Per germline, CDR1 SQVTM and CDR2 ANQGSEA. CDR3: CSALTWERAEAFF. CDR3 nucleotide sequence: TGCAGCGCCCTCACGTGGGAGAGGGCTGAAGCTTTCTTT.

This chain joins TRBV28 and TRBJ2-3; 10 bases align to TRBD2. The junction had 16 bases not matched to a gene; V was cut back by 4 bases and J by 6 bases. The V gene's germline CDR1 is MDHEN and CDR2 SYDVKM. This CDR3 has 18 residues. The CDR3 DNA reads as TGTGCCAGCAGTTCACCCCTTGGACTAGCGGCTGAACGGGATACGCAGTATTTT. It specifies CASSSPLGLAAERDTQYF.

The chain carries TRBV19 and TRBJ2-2; maybe TRBD2 (5 bases). The CDR3 has 11 amino acids. The ends were cut back, 9 bases at V and 8 bases at J, with 10 bases in the middle. CDR1 and CDR2 from the germline V gene are LNHDA and SQIVND (reference sequence). The CDR3 spells CASDGGGELFF. The CDR3 DNA is TGTGCCAGCGATGGAGGAGGGGAGCTGTTTTTT. The full variable domain, its missing parts supplied by reference TRBV19 and TRBJ2-2, is DGGITQSPKYLFRKEGQNVTLSCEQNLNHDAMYWYRQDPGQGLRLIYYSQIVNDFQKGDIAEGYSVSREKKESFPLTVTSAQKNPTAFYLCASDGGGELFFGEGSRLTVL.

This clone was observed a few times. The chain links TRBV2 to TRBJ1-4; TRBD1 is a possible D gene (5 bases). Germline V gene sequence: CDR1 SNHLY, CDR2 FYNNEI. Trimming took off 7 bases at V and 3 bases at J, with 12 bases between the two ends. The CDR3 contains 14 residues. CDR3 nucleotide sequence: TGTGCCAGCATTCCGGGGCTCCCTAATGAAAAACTGTTTTTT. Its protein product is CASIPGLPNEKLFF.

The CDR3 nucleotides read TGTGCCAGCAGCGTAGGAGCAGGGTTCGGAAACACCATATATTTT. It specifies CASSVGAGFGNTIYF. The chain links TRBV9 to TRBJ1-3; D perhaps matches TRBD1 (5 bases). The length of the CDR3 is 15 residues. Germline V gene data show CDR1 as SGDLS and CDR2 as YYNGEE. V shed 0 bases and J shed 4 bases, with 11 bases lying between them.

The chain couples TRBV7-2 to TRBJ2-1; maybe TRBD1 (5 bases). Per germline, CDR1 SGHTA and CDR2 FQGNSA. This CDR3 comprises 15 residues. The V end lost 1 base, the J end lost 4 bases, and 11 bases lay between the germline ends. The CDR3 DNA reads TGTGCCAGCAGCTTAGAGGCAGGGTTATACAATGAGCAGTTCTTC. This gives the protein CASSLEAGLYNEQFF.

The chain couples TRBV12-3 or TRBV12-4 to TRBJ2-3, with TRBD1 identical over 8 bases. The trim removed 7 bases at V and 7 bases at J, leaving 4 bases unmatched. This CDR3 spans 12 amino acids. Here the CDR3 reads CASTQGAHTQYF. The CDR3 DNA is TGTGCCAGCACCCAGGGGGCGCATACGCAGTATTTT.

The rearrangement uses TRBV5-6 and TRBJ2-5, with 8 bases aligning to TRBD2. The length of the CDR3 is 14 residues. Trimming took 3 bases from V and 2 from J; bases not matched to a gene: 3. Germline CDR1 SGHDT, CDR2 YYEEEE. The CDR3 nucleotides read TGTGCCAGCAGCTCCATAGCGGGACAAGAGACCCAGTACTTC. Protein product: CASSSIAGQETQYF.

J is TRBJ2-3 and V is TRBV19; D is uncertain. Deletions cut 5 bases from V and 0 bases from J, with 12 bases between. The V gene's germline CDR1 is LNHDA and CDR2 SQIVND (reference sequence). CDR3 size: 15 residues. The CDR3 protein is CASSPTGYSTDTQYF. CDR3 bases: TGTGCCAGTAGTCCCACCGGGTATAGCACAGATACGCAGTATTTT.